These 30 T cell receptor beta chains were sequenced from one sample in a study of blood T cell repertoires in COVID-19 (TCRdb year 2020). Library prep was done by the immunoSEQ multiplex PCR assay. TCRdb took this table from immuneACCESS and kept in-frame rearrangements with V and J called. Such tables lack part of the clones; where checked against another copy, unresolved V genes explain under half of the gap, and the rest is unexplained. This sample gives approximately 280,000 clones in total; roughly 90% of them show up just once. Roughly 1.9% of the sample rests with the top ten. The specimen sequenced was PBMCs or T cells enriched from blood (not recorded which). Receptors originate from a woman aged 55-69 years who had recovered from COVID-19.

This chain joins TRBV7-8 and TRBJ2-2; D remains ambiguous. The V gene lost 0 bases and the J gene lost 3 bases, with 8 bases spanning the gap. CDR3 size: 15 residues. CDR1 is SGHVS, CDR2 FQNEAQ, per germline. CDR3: CASSLARRYTGELFF. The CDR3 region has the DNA TGTGCCAGCAGCTTAGCGAGGCGCTACACCGGGGAGCTGTTTTTT.

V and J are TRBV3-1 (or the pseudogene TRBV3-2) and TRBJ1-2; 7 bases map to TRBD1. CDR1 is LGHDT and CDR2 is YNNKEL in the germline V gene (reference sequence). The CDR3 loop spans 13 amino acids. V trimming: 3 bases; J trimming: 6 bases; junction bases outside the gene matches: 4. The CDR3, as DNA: TGTGCCAGCAGCCAGGGACAGAACAATGGCTACACCTTC. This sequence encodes CASSQGQNNGYTF.

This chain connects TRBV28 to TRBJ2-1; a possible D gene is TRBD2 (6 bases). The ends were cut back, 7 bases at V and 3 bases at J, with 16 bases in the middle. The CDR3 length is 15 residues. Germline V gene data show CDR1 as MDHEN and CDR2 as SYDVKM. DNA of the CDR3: TGTGCCAGCAATGTAGCGGAGGGATTCTACAATGAGCAGTTCTTC. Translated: CASNVAEGFYNEQFF. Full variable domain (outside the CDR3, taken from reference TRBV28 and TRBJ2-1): DVKVTQSSRYLVKRTGEKVFLECVQDMDHENMFWYRQDPGLGLRLIYFSYDVKMKEKGDIPEGYSVSREKKERFSLILESASTNQTSMYLCASNVAEGFYNEQFFGPGTRLTVL.

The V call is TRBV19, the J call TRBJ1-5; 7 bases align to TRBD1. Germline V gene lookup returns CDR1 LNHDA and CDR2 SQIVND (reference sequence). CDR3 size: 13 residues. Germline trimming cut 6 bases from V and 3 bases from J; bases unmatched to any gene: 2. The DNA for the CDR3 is TGTGCCAGTAGCGACAGGGACAATCAGCCCCAGCATTTT. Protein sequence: CASSDRDNQPQHF.

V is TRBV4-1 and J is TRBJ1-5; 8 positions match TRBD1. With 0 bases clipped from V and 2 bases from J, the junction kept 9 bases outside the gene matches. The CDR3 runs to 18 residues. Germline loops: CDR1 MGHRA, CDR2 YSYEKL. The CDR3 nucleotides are TGCGCCAGCAGCCAAGATCAGGGGGCGCGGGGTCGCAATCAGCCCCAGCATTTT. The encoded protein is CASSQDQGARGRNQPQHF.

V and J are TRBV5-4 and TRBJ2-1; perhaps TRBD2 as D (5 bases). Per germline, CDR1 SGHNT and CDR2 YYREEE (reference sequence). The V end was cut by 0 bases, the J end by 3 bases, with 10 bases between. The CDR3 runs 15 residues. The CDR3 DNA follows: TGTGCCAGCAGCTTGGGAGGGCGAGTCTACAATGAGCAGTTCTTC. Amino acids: CASSLGGRVYNEQFF.

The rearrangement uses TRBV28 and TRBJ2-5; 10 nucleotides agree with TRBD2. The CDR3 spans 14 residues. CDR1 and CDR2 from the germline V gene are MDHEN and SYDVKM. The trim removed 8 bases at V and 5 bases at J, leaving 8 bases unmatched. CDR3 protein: CASRLAGAWETQYF. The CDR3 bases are TGTGCCAGCCGGCTAGCGGGAGCATGGGAGACCCAGTACTTC.

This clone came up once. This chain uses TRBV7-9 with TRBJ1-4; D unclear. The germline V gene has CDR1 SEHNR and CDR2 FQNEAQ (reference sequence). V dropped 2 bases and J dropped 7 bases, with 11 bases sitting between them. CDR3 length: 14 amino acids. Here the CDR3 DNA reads TGTGCCAGCAGCTTAAGGGAAGGGAGTGAAAAACTGTTTTTT. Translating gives CASSLREGSEKLFF.

CDR3 amino acids: CASSPGTSGYEQYF. For the CDR3, the DNA is TGTGCCAGCAGCCCCGGGACTAGCGGTTACGAGCAGTACTTC. This sequence joins TRBV7-3 and TRBJ2-7, with TRBD2 matching over 11 bases. J gave up 4 bases and V 5 bases, and 4 bases lay outside the gene matches. Germline values: CDR1 SGHTA, CDR2 FQGTGA. The CDR3 covers 14 residues.

The CDR3 protein is CASSFRGPSSYEQYF. The DNA of the CDR3 is TGTGCCAGCAGCTTCAGGGGGCCAAGCTCCTACGAGCAGTACTTC. This sequence joins TRBV5-6 and TRBJ2-7; 8 bases align to TRBD1. Germline V CDR1 and CDR2: SGHDT, YYEEEE. The V and J ends lost 2 bases and 0 bases, in that order; junction bases with no gene match: 4. The CDR3 is 15 residues long.

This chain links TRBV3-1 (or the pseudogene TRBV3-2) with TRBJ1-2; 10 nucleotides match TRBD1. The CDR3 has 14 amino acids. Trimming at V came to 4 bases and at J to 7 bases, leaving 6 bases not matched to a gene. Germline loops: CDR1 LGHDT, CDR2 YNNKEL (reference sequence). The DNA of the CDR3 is TGTGCCAGCAGCCCAAGAGGACAGGGGGGTGGCTACACCTTC. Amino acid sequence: CASSPRGQGGGYTF.

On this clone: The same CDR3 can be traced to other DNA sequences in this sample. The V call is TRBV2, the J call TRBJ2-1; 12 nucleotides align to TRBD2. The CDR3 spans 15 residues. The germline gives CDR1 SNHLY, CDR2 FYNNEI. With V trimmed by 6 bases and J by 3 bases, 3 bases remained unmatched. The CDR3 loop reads CASSATSGGYNEQFF. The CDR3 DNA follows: TGTGCCAGCAGCGCGACTAGCGGGGGCTACAATGAGCAGTTCTTC.

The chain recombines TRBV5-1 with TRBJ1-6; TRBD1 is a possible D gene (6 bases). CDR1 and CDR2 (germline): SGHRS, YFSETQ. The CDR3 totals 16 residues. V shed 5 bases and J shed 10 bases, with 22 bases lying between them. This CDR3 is CASRPDSRGGESPLHF. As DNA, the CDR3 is TGCGCCAGCAGGCCGGATTCCAGGGGAGGGGAGTCACCCCTCCACTTT. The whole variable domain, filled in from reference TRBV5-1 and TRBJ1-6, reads KAGVTQTPRYLIKTRGQQVTLSCSPISGHRSVSWYQQTPGQGLQFLFEYFSETQRNKGNFPGRFSGRQFSNSRSEMNVSTLELGDSALYLCASRPDSRGGESPLHFGNGTRLTVT.

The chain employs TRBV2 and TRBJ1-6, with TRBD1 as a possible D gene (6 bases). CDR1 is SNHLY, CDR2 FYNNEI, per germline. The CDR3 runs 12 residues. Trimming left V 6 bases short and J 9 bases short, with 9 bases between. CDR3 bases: TGTGCCAGCAGCCGGACAGTTTCACCCCTCCACTTT. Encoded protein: CASSRTVSPLHF.

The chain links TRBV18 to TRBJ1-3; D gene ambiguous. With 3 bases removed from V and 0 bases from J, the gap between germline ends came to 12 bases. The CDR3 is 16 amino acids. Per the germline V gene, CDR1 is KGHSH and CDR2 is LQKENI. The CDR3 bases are TGTGCCAGCTCACCCGCCCGTCTACGCTCTGGAAACACCATATATTTT. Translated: CASSPARLRSGNTIYF.

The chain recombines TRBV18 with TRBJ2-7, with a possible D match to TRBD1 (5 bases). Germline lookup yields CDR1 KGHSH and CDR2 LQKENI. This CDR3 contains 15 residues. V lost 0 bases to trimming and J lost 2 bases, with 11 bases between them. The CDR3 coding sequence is TGTGCCAGCTCACCACCTGGCCAGGGCCCCTACGAGCAGTACTTC. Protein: CASSPPGQGPYEQYF.

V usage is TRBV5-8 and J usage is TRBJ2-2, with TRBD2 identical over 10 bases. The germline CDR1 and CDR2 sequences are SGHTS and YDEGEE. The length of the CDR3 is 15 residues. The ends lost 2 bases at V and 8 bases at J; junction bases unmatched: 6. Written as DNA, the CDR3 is TGTGCCAGCAGCTTTCTAGCGGGAGTCGAAGGGGAGCTGTTTTTT. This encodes CASSFLAGVEGELFF.

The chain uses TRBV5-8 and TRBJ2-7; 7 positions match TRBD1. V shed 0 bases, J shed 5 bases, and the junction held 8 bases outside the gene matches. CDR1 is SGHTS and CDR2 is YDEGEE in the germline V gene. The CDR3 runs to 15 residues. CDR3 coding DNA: TGTGCCAGCAGCTTGGGAGTGACAGGGTTGGACGAGCAGTACTTC. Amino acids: CASSLGVTGLDEQYF.

CDR3 DNA: TGTGCCAGCAGCTTTCGGTCCTACGAGCAGTACTTC. It encodes CASSFRSYEQYF. The chain has TRBV11-3 and TRBJ2-7, with unresolved D. CDR1 is SGHNT and CDR2 is YENEEA in the germline V gene. The CDR3 totals 12 residues. V lost 3 bases, J lost 1 base, and 4 bases lay in between.

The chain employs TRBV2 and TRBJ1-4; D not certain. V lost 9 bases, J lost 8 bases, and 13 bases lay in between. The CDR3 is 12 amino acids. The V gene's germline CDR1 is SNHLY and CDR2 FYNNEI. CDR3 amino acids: CASDREQEKLFF. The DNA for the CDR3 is TGTGCCAGTGATAGGGAGCAAGAAAAACTGTTTTTT.

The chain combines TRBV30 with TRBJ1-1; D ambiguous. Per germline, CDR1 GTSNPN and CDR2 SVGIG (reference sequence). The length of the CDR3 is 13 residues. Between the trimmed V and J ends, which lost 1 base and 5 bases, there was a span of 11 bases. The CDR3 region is CAWSDGVGTEAFF. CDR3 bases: TGTGCCTGGAGTGACGGGGTAGGGACTGAAGCTTTCTTT.

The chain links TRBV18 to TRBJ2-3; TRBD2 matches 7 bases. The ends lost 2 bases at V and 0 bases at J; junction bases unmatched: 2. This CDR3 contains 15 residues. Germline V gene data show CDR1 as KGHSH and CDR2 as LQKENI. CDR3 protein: CASSPKGLSTDTQYF. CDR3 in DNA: TGTGCCAGCTCACCAAAGGGACTAAGCACAGATACGCAGTATTTT.

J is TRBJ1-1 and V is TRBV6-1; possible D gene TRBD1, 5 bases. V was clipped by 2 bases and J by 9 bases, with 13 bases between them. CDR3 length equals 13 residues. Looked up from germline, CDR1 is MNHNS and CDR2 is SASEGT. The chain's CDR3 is CASSERDFLQAFF. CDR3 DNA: TGTGCCAGCAGTGAACGGGACTTCCTCCAAGCTTTCTTT.

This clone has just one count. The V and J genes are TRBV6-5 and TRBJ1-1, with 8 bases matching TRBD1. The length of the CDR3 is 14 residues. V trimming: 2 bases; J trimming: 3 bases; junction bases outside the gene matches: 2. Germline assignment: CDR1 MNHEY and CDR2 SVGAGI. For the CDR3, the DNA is TGTGCCAGCAGTTACAACAGGGGGTACACTGAAGCTTTCTTT. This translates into CASSYNRGYTEAFF.

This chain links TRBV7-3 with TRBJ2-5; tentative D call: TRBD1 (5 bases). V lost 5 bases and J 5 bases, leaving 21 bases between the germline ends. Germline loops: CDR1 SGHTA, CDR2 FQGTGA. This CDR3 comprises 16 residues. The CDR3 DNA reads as TGTGCCAGCAGCCTAGGGGATCTCGTTGATGGGGAGACCCAGTACTTC. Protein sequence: CASSLGDLVDGETQYF. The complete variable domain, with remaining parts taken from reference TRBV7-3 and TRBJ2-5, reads GAGVSQTPSNKVTEKGKYVELRCDPISGHTALYWYRQSLGQGPEFLIYFQGTGAADDSGLPNDRFFAVRPEGSVSTLKIQRTERGDSAVYLCASSLGDLVDGETQYFGPGTRLLVL.

This chain's CDR3 is CASSQFKYSEAFF. In DNA, the CDR3 is TGCGCCAGCAGCCAGTTTAAGTATTCTGAAGCTTTCTTT. The V and J genes are TRBV10-1 and TRBJ1-1; D ambiguous. The CDR3 is made up of 13 amino acids. V was clipped by 6 bases and J by 6 bases, with 14 bases between them. Germline V gives CDR1 WNHNN, CDR2 SYGVQD (reference sequence).

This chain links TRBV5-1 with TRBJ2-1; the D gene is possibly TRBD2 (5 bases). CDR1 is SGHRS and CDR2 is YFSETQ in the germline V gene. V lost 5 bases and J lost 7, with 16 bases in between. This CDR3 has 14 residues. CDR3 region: CASRSEVGINEQFF. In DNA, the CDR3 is TGCGCCAGCAGGTCGGAGGTTGGAATAAATGAGCAGTTCTTC.

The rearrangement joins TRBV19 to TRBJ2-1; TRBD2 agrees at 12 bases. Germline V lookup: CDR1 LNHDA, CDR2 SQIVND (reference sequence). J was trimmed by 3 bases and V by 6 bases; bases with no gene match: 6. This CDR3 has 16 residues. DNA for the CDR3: TGTGCCAGTAGGGGTGGACTAGCGGGAAACTACAATGAGCAGTTCTTC. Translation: CASRGGLAGNYNEQFF.

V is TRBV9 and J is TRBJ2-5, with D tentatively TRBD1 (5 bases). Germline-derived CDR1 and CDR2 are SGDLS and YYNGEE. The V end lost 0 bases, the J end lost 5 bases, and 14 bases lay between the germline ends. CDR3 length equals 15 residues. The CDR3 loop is CASSVATGIGETQYF. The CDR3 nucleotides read TGTGCCAGCAGCGTAGCCACAGGAATTGGGGAGACCCAGTACTTC.

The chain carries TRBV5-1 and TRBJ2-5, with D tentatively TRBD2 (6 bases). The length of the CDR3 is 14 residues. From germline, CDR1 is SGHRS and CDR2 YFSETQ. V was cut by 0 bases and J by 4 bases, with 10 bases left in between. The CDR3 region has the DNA TGCGCCAGCAGCTTGGTTAACGGGGGAGAGACCCAGTACTTC. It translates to CASSLVNGGETQYF.